This T cell receptor (beta chain) was obtained from a study of control samples from healthy donors and cancer patients (dated by TCRdb to the early 2020s). From cysteine to phenylalanine, the CDR3 is 13 amino acids long. CDR3 DNA is the only sequence kept; it has 39 bases, read in frame from the first base. V lost 3 bases and J lost 6 bases; the stretch between them is 11 bases long. For CDR1 and CDR2, the germline V gene lists MNHEY and SVGEGT. Receptor amplification or capture employed the immunoSEQ multiplex PCR assay. TCRdb re-hosts the immuneACCESS table, in-frame sequences only. Its copies lack some clones; in the studies checked, an unresolved V gene accounts for under half of them, and the cause for the rest is not known. The sample profile shows about 130,000 clones; almost 95% of them were found once. Around 0.6% of the sample is in the top ten clones. On this clone: The antigen it recognizes is unknown. The record has no base qualities; no much larger clone is one base away.

The TCR comes from an older man with head and neck cancer. The V and J segments used are TRBV6-2 or TRBV6-3 and TRBJ1-2, with no confidently assigned D gene. Sample: PBMCs. The CDR3 protein sequence reads: CASSYVTNHGYTF. The nucleotide sequence is given as TGTGCCAGCAGTTATGTGACGAATCATGGCTACACCTTC.